This TCR beta chain is drawn from a study of cytomegalovirus exposure and HLA in healthy donors. This CDR3 contains 17 residues. Germline CDR1 MGHRA, CDR2 YSYEKL. V shed 0 bases and J 5 bases; nucleotides not matched to a gene: 9. General study points: HLA allele associations emerged for roughly 17,000 TCR beta sequences in a later analysis, at 0.05 false discovery rate. For most TCR beta V segments, an earlier analysis put the productive rate at about 87% or about 30% of the time.

A remark on this clone: Its target is unknown.

Primers: 60 Vbeta forward and 13 Jbeta reverse. Assay used: immunoSEQ multiplex PCR; TCRdb lists only in-frame clones, some missing. Of about 160,000 clones listed, over 80% are singletons. This receptor was identified in a woman between 18 and 29 years old in good health and CMV-seronegative. The gene calls are TRBV4-1 and TRBJ1-2, with 10 bases lining up with TRBD1. Sequencing was done on a sample of PBMCs. The CDR3 sequence: CASSQEVGTGAWYGYTF. For the CDR3, the DNA is TGCGCCAGCAGCCAAGAAGTAGGGACAGGGGCATGGTATGGCTACACCTTC.